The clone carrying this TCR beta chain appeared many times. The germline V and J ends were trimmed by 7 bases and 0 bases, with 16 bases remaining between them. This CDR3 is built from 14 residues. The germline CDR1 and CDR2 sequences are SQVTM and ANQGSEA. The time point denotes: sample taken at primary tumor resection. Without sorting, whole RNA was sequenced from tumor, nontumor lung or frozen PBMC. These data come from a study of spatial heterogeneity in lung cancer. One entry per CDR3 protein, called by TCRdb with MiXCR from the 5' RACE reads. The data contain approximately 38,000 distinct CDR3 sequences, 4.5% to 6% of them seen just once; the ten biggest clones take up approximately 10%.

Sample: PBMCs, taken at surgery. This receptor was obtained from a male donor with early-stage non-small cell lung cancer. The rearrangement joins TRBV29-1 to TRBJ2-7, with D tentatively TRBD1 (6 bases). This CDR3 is CSAVGQLSSYEQYF. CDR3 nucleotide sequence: TGCAGCGCAGTAGGACAGCTCAGCTCCTACGAGCAGTACTTC.